The 11 T cell receptor beta chains in this list originate from one sample, sequenced in a study of T cells of healthy individuals. TCRdb analysed the 5' RACE reads with MiXCR anew, one entry per CDR3 protein. Of approximately 50,000 distinct CDR3 sequences in the sample, approximately 14% are singletons; the top ten hold roughly 16%. These TCRs come from a human donor in good health.

The chain carries TRBV30 and TRBJ1-2; a weak D match, TRBD1 (5 bases). The CDR3 length is 14 residues. The V gene's germline CDR1 is GTSNPN and CDR2 SVGIG (reference sequence). Trimming took off 2 bases at V and 5 bases at J, with 15 bases between the two ends. The CDR3 bases are TGTGCCTGGAGTTCGACGGGCCGGGGGTATGGCTACACCTTC. Protein product: CAWSSTGRGYGYTF. The full variable domain, in which reference TRBV30 and TRBJ1-2 provide the parts outside the CDR3, is SQTIHQWPATLVQPVGSPLSLECTVEGTSNPNLYWYRQAAGRGLQLLFYSVGIGQISSEVPQNLSASRPQDRQFILSSKKLLLSDSGFYLCAWSSTGRGYGYTFGSGTRLTVV.

Only a few counts were recorded for this clonotype. The chain couples TRBV20-1 to TRBJ2-3; no definite D call. The CDR3 runs 12 residues. Deletions cut 1 base from V and 4 bases from J, with 6 bases between. Looked up from germline, CDR1 is DFQATT and CDR2 is SNEGSKA (reference sequence). CDR3 sequence reads: CSARGPSDTQYF. In nucleotides, the CDR3 is TGCAGTGCTAGAGGTCCATCAGATACGCAGTATTTT.

This clonotype was observed a few times. The chain is built from TRBV6-6 and TRBJ2-7; unclear D gene. The CDR3 has 11 amino acids. Germline V lookup: CDR1 MNHNY, CDR2 SVGAGI (reference sequence). The germline V and J ends were trimmed by 7 bases and 6 bases, with 10 bases remaining between them. Here the CDR3 reads CASKVGGEQYF. The DNA of the CDR3 is TGTGCCAGCAAAGTGGGTGGCGAGCAGTACTTC.

This clonotype was counted at least ten times. J is TRBJ1-2 and V is TRBV2, with D possibly TRBD1 on 6 matching bases. The CDR3 spans 12 residues. Germline lookup yields CDR1 SNHLY and CDR2 FYNNEI. V was shortened by 7 bases and J by 6 bases, with 12 bases between the two germline ends. The CDR3 loop reads CASKEGGDGYTF. For the CDR3, the DNA is TGTGCCAGCAAGGAGGGGGGGGATGGCTACACCTTC.

This clonotype was counted many times. V gene TRBV12-3 or TRBV12-4 combines with J gene TRBJ1-5; possible D gene TRBD1, 5 bases. V lost 6 bases and J lost 7, with 10 bases in between. The CDR3 has 12 residues. The CDR3 sequence is CASSREGQPQHF. The CDR3, as DNA: TGTGCCAGCAGCCGGGAGGGGCAGCCCCAGCATTTT.

The sample holds a few counts of this clonotype. The CDR3 here is CASRERDAYTEAFF. CDR3 DNA sequence: TGCGCCAGCAGGGAGAGGGACGCATACACTGAAGCTTTCTTT. The rearrangement uses TRBV5-1 and TRBJ1-1; a possible D gene is TRBD1 (5 bases). The V end lost 5 bases, the J end lost 3 bases, and 14 bases lay between the germline ends. From germline, CDR1 is SGHRS and CDR2 YFSETQ. CDR3 length: 14 residues.

The V and J genes are TRBV24-1 and TRBJ2-2, with D perhaps TRBD1 (6 bases). The V gene's germline CDR1 is KGHDR and CDR2 SFDVKD. This CDR3 has 17 amino acids. Trimming cost V 4 bases and J 0 bases, with 14 bases left between them. CDR3 DNA sequence: TGTGCCACCAGTGACTCCGGACAGCCCACGAACACCGGGGAGCTGTTTTTT. Translating gives CATSDSGQPTNTGELFF.

This clonotype was picked up many times. V and J are TRBV6-2 or TRBV6-3 and TRBJ2-3, with D possibly matching TRBD1 (5 bases). There are 13 residues in the CDR3. The V and J ends lost 11 bases and 6 bases respectively, with 18 bases between them. Per the germline V gene, CDR1 is MNHEY and CDR2 is SVGEGT. CDR3 in amino acids: CAAGNSLRDTQYF. CDR3 nucleotides: TGTGCCGCAGGGAACTCTCTTCGGGATACGCAGTATTTT.

A few counts support this clonotype. The genes are TRBV30 and TRBJ2-5; D is unclear. The CDR3 has 12 residues. CDR1 GTSNPN and CDR2 SVGIG come from the germline V gene (reference sequence). The V end was cut by 0 bases, the J end by 5 bases, with 7 bases between. The CDR3 loop is CAWSVRLETQYF. CDR3 sequence (DNA): TGTGCCTGGAGTGTACGGTTGGAGACCCAGTACTTC.

A few counts support this clonotype. The rearrangement uses TRBV7-2 and TRBJ2-3; 8 nucleotides match TRBD2. The CDR3 has 16 amino acids. Looked up from germline, CDR1 is SGHTA and CDR2 is FQGNSA. Trimming at V came to 5 bases and at J to 6 bases, leaving 13 bases not matched to a gene. The CDR3 nucleotides read TGTGCCAGCAGCCCCCAATCGGGGGGGGCAGCGGATACGCAGTATTTT. Its translation: CASSPQSGGAADTQYF.

This clonotype came up many times. The V gene is TRBV6-2 or TRBV6-3, the J gene TRBJ1-1, with D perhaps TRBD1 (5 bases). CDR1 is MNHEY and CDR2 is SVGEGT in the germline V gene. Deletions cut 0 bases from V and 3 bases from J, with 20 bases between. This CDR3 comprises 18 residues. The CDR3 DNA sequence: TGTGCCAGCAGTTACTCGATTTGGGTAGGGGCAACTGACACTGAAGCTTTCTTT. Amino acids: CASSYSIWVGATDTEAFF.